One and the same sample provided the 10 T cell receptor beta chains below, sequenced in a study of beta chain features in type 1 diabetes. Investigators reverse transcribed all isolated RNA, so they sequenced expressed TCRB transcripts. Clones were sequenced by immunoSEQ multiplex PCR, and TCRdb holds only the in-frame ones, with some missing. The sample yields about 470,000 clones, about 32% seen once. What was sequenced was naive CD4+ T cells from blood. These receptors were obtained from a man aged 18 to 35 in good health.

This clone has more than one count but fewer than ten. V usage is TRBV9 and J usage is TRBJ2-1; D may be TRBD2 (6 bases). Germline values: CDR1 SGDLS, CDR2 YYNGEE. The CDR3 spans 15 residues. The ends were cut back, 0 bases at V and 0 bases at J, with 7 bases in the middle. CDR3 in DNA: TGTGCCAGCAGCGTAGCTAGCGACTCCTACAATGAGCAGTTCTTC. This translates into CASSVASDSYNEQFF.

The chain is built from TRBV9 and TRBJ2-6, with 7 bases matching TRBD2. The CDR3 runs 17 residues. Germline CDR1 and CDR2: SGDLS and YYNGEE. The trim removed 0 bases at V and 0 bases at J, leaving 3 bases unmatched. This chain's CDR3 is CASSVAGGLSGANVLTF. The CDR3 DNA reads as TGTGCCAGCAGCGTAGCGGGAGGCCTCTCTGGGGCCAACGTCCTGACTTTC.

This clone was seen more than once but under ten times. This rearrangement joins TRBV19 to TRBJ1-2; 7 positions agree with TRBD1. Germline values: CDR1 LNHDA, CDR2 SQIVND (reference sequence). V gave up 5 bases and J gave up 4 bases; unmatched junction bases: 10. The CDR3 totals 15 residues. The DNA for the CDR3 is TGTGCCAGTAGTCCGACGCCAGGGGGAGGCTATGGCTACACCTTC. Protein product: CASSPTPGGGYGYTF.

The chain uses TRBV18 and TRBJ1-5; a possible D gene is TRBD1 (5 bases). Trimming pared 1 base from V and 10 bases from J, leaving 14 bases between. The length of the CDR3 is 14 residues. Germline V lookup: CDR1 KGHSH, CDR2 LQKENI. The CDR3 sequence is CASSPRGGVFPQHF. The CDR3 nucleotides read TGTGCCAGCTCACCACGGGGGGGAGTATTCCCCCAGCATTTT.

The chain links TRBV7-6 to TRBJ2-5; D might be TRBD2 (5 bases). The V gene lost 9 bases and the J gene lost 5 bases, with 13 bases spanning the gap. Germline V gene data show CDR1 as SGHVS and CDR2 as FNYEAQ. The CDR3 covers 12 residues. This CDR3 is CARSGFRETQYF. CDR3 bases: TGTGCCAGGTCGGGGTTCCGTGAGACCCAGTACTTC.

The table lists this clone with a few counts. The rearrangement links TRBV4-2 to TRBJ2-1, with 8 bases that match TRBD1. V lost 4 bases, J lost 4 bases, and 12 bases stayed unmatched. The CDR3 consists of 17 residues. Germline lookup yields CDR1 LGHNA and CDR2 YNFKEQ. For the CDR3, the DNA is TGTGCCAGCAGCCTCATCAAAGGGACAGGACCATACAATGAGCAGTTCTTC. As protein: CASSLIKGTGPYNEQFF.

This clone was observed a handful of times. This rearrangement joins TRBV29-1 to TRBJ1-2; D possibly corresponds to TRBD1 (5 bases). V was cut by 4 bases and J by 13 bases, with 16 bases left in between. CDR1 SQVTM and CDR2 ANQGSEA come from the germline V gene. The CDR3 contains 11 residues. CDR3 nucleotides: TGCAGCGTTGGGAATCAGGGATCTGCCACCTTC. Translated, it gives CSVGNQGSATF.

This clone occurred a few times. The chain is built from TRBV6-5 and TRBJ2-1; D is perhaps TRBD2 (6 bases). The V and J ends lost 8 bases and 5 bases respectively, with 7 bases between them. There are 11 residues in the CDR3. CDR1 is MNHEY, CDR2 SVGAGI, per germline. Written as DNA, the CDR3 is TGTGCCAGCGGCGGGGACAATGAGCAGTTCTTC. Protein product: CASGGDNEQFF.

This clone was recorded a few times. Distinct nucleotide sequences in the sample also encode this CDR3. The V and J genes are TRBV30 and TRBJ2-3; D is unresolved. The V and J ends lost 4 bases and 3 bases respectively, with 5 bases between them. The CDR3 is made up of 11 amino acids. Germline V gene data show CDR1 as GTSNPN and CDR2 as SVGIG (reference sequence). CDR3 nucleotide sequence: TGTGCCTGGACCGGTACAGATACGCAGTATTTT. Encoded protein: CAWTGTDTQYF.

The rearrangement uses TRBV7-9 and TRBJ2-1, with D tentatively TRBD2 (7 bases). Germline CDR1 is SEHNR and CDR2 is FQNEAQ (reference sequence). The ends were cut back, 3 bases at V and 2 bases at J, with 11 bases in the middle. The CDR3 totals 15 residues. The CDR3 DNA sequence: TGTGCCAGCAGCTTCGGCGGGGGCGCCTACAATGAGCAGTTCTTC. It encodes CASSFGGGAYNEQFF.